This TCR beta chain was found in a study of breast tumors, draining lymph nodes, adjacent tissues. General study results and limits: Data fit most tumor T cells coming from lymph node, expanding in tumor. Tumors had less TCR diversity than lymph nodes, more than nontumor tissue.

This clonotype was seen repeatedly, ten times or more. Its antigen is not identified. Axillary draining lymph nodes of breast cancer patients supplied the node samples. There are 13 residues in the CDR3. Germline lookup yields CDR1 MNHEY and CDR2 SVGAGI. V was trimmed by 5 bases and J by 2 bases, leaving 10 bases between them. TCRdb reprocessed the multiplex PCR reads with MiXCR, giving one entry per CDR3 protein. Among 130,000 or so distinct CDR3 sequences listed, 30% to 35% were seen once. The source is a female donor with breast cancer. Some clones in this sample may be carry-over from other donors' samples. The J gene is TRBJ2-7, the V gene TRBV6-5; D might be TRBD1 (6 bases). Source material: axillary lymph node tissue. CDR3 residues: CASSPGVPYEQYF. As DNA, the CDR3 is TGTGCCAGCAGTCCAGGGGTCCCCTACGAGCAGTACTTC.